This T cell receptor beta chain was retrieved from a study of cytomegalovirus exposure and HLA in healthy donors. PCR amplification relied on 60 Vbeta primers (plus 13 Jbeta primers). Repertoires were generated with immunoSEQ multiplex PCR, while TCRdb's copy carries only in-frame clones and drops some. The sample records some 150,000 clones, roughly 79% being singletons. The source material was PBMCs. This clonotype originated in a woman aged 30 to 39 in good health and CMV-seropositive.

The CDR3, as DNA: TGTGCCAGCTCACAACAGATGAACACTGAAGCTTTCTTT. Translated, it gives CASSQQMNTEAFF. This chain connects TRBV18 to TRBJ1-1; D remains unclear. Trimming removed 4 bases from V and 0 bases from J, with 6 bases in between. CDR3 length equals 13 residues. The germline V gene encodes CDR1 KGHSH and CDR2 LQKENI.